The next 30 T cell receptor beta chains were all read from a single sample in a study of CXCR3-negative and CXCR3-positive naive CD8 T cells. The authors prepared UMI-labeled TRB cDNA libraries by 5' RACE. TCRdb reanalyzed the 5' RACE reads and collapses them to one entry per CDR3 protein, without DNA. The specimen's table records approximately 49,000 distinct CDR3 sequences. The sequencing input was memory CD8+ T cells from blood. Source of these receptors: a human donor in good health. Some clones in this sample may be carry-over from other donors' samples.

This rearrangement joins TRBV7-7 to TRBJ2-1. CDR1 and CDR2 (germline): SSHAT, FNYEAQ (reference sequence). This CDR3 region has 13 residues. CDR3: CASSLVPYNEQFF.

V usage is TRBV7-9 and J usage is TRBJ2-7; TCRdb indicates TRBD1, and absent DNA this call remains unverified. Germline V CDR1 and CDR2: SEHNR, FQNEAQ (reference sequence). The CDR3 totals 14 residues. CDR3: CASSFPGQGVEQYF.

The gene calls are TRBV20-1 and TRBJ2-1; TCRdb calls TRBD1, which cannot be checked without DNA. This CDR3 has 16 amino acids. Germline V gene lookup returns CDR1 DFQATT and CDR2 SNEGSKA (reference sequence). CDR3: CSARDIQGPSYNEQFF.

This chain links TRBV12-3 or TRBV12-4 with TRBJ1-3. This CDR3 has 14 residues. The CDR3: CASTPSAAGNTIYF.

The V gene is TRBV12-3 or TRBV12-4, the J gene TRBJ1-4. This CDR3 has 14 residues. The chain's CDR3 is CASSLPTSPWKLFF.

J is TRBJ1-2 and V is TRBV6-5; lacking DNA, the TRBD1 call made by TCRdb goes unchecked. CDR1 MNHEY and CDR2 SVGAGI come from the germline V gene. The CDR3 consists of 14 residues. The CDR3 reads CASSLGGSDYGYTF.

The chain has TRBV6-5 and TRBJ2-7; TCRdb gives TRBD1 as the D gene, but with no DNA this cannot be confirmed. Germline V gene lookup returns CDR1 MNHEY and CDR2 SVGAGI. The CDR3 length is 13 residues. This CDR3 reads CASSYSPGNEQYF.

The chain has TRBV6-5 and TRBJ2-4. CDR1 and CDR2 (germline): MNHEY, SVGAGI. The CDR3 is 15 amino acids. The CDR3 reads CASSSGLGTKNIQYF.

V usage is TRBV7-9 and J usage is TRBJ2-1; TCRdb's assignment of TRBD2 cannot be checked, as there is no DNA. This CDR3 has 16 residues. The germline gives CDR1 SEHNR, CDR2 FQNEAQ (reference sequence). CDR3 residues: CASSPPIRRSYNEQFF. Variable domain in full (rest from reference TRBV7-9 and TRBJ2-1): DTGVSQNPRHKITKRGQNVTFRCDPISEHNRLYWYRQTLGQGPEFLTYFQNEAQLEKSRLLSDRFSAERPKGSFSTLEIQRTEQGDSAMYLCASSPPIRRSYNEQFFGPGTRLTVL.

This sequence joins TRBV7-9 and TRBJ1-1; TCRdb's D call of TRBD1 is untestable without DNA. Per germline, CDR1 SEHNR and CDR2 FQNEAQ (reference sequence). The CDR3 is 14 residues long. CDR3 residues: CASSNGHTDTEAFF.

The chain links TRBV10-2 to TRBJ2-7; absent DNA, TCRdb's TRBD1 call cannot be checked. The length of the CDR3 is 14 residues. Looked up from germline, CDR1 is WSHSY and CDR2 is SAAADI. CDR3 region: CASSVSRGNDEQYF.

The chain recombines TRBV29-1 with TRBJ2-3; the TCRdb D gene call, TRBD1, has no DNA to confirm it. Germline CDR1 reads SQVTM; CDR2 reads ANQGSEA. This CDR3 is built from 14 residues. This CDR3 is CSVYPGDSADTQYF.

The CDR3 sequence is CASSQDRAATSGNTIYF. This chain joins TRBV4-3 and TRBJ1-3. CDR1 LGHNA and CDR2 YSLEER come from the germline V gene. CDR3 length equals 17 residues.

V is TRBV29-1 and J is TRBJ2-7. CDR1 and CDR2 (germline): SQVTM, ANQGSEA. The length of the CDR3 is 13 residues. The CDR3: CSVRLESSYEQYF.

Here the CDR3 reads CASSDARGTQYF. The chain carries TRBV25-1 and TRBJ2-5; TCRdb's assignment of TRBD1 cannot be checked, as there is no DNA. Germline-derived CDR1 and CDR2 are MGHDK and SYGVNS. This CDR3 comprises 12 residues.

The J gene is TRBJ2-6, the V gene TRBV28. The germline gives CDR1 MDHEN, CDR2 SYDVKM. The CDR3 runs 17 residues. CDR3 residues: CASSLYRVRSGANVLTF.

This chain links TRBV11-2 with TRBJ2-5; the TCRdb call, TRBD1, lacks DNA for checking. The CDR3 contains 16 residues. Germline CDR1 SGHAT, CDR2 FQNNGV. CDR3 sequence reads: CASSPRWGTGEETQYF.

This sequence joins TRBV6-1 and TRBJ2-7. CDR3 length: 14 residues. Germline-derived CDR1 and CDR2 are MNHNS and SASEGT. The chain's CDR3 is CASSDDLRYYEQYF.

The rearrangement joins TRBV28 to TRBJ2-2; lacking DNA, the TRBD1 call made by TCRdb goes unchecked. This CDR3 has 16 residues. CDR1 is MDHEN and CDR2 is SYDVKM in the germline V gene. This chain's CDR3 is CASSLSRGMNTGELFF.

This chain uses TRBV10-3 with TRBJ2-5; absent DNA, TCRdb's TRBD2 call cannot be checked. This CDR3 has 13 amino acids. The V gene's germline CDR1 is ENHRY and CDR2 SYGVKD. The CDR3 sequence: CAISIAGGETQYF.

This chain connects TRBV16 to TRBJ2-2; TCRdb reports TRBD1, a call that lacks DNA to check it against. CDR3 size: 16 residues. In germline, CDR1 is KGHSY, CDR2 FQNENV. This CDR3 reads CASSLSPGQDTGELFF.

The V call is TRBV12-3 or TRBV12-4, the J call TRBJ2-7; TCRdb's D call, TRBD1, is unchecked because there is no DNA. The CDR3 consists of 13 residues. The CDR3 region is CASSPQAGYEQYF.

CDR3 protein: CASSFGTDGSYEQYF. This rearrangement joins TRBV6-5 to TRBJ2-7; the D call from TCRdb, TRBD1, cannot be confirmed without DNA. This CDR3 has 15 residues. Germline values: CDR1 MNHEY, CDR2 SVGAGI.

This chain joins TRBV7-8 and TRBJ2-7; TCRdb indicates TRBD1, and absent DNA this call remains unverified. The CDR3 is 15 residues long. CDR1 and CDR2 from the germline V gene are SGHVS and FQNEAQ. CDR3 loop: CASSLTGQANYEPYF.

V and J are TRBV12-3 or TRBV12-4 and TRBJ1-1; TCRdb lists TRBD1, though no DNA is available to test this call. This CDR3 has 13 residues. The CDR3 loop reads CASSFGGVTEAFF.

V usage is TRBV6-2 or TRBV6-3 and J usage is TRBJ1-2. The V gene's germline CDR1 is MNHEY and CDR2 SVGEGT. The CDR3 covers 13 residues. This CDR3 reads CASSLDGNYGYTF.

This chain links TRBV13 with TRBJ1-1. The CDR3 contains 13 residues. CDR1 PRHDT and CDR2 FYEKMQ come from the germline V gene (reference sequence). CDR3 sequence: CASSLGGNTEAFF.

The rearrangement uses TRBV6-5 and TRBJ1-2; TCRdb gives TRBD1 as the D gene, but with no DNA this cannot be confirmed. This CDR3 spans 14 amino acids. Germline V gene sequence: CDR1 MNHEY, CDR2 SVGAGI. CDR3 protein: CASRTDRDPDGYTF.

The chain combines TRBV9 with TRBJ2-1; the TRBD1 assignment by TCRdb is unverifiable without DNA. The germline V gene encodes CDR1 SGDLS and CDR2 YYNGEE. The CDR3 extends over 11 amino acids. The CDR3 sequence: CASSRGNEQFF. The whole variable domain, remainder taken from reference TRBV9 and TRBJ2-1, is DSGVTQTPKHLITATGQRVTLRCSPRSGDLSVYWYQQSLDQGLQFLIQYYNGEERAKGNILERFSAQQFPDLHSELNLSSLELGDSALYFCASSRGNEQFFGPGTRLTVL.

CDR3 region: CASRPQGISTDTQYF. The rearrangement links TRBV12-3 or TRBV12-4 to TRBJ2-3; the TRBD1 assignment by TCRdb is unverifiable without DNA. CDR3 size: 15 residues.